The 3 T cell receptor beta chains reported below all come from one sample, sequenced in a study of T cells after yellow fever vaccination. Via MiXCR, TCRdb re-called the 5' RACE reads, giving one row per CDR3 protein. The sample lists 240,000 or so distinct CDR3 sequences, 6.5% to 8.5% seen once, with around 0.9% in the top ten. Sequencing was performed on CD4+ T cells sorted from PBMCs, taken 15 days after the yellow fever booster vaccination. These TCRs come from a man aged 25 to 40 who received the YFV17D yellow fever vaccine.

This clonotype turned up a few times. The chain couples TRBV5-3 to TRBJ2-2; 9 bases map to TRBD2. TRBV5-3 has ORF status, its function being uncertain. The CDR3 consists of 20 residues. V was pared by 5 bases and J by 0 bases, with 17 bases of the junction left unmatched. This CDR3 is CARRPSVAGDPPSNTGELFF. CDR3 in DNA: TGTGCCAGAAGGCCGTCGGTAGCGGGGGATCCCCCTTCGAACACCGGGGAGCTGTTTTTT.

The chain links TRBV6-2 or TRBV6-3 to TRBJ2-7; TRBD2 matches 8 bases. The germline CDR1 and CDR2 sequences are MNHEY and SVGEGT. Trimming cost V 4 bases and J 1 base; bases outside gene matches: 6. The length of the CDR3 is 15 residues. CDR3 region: CASSSGGGRSYEQYF. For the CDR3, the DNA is TGTGCCAGCAGTTCGGGGGGGGGGCGGTCCTACGAGCAGTACTTC.

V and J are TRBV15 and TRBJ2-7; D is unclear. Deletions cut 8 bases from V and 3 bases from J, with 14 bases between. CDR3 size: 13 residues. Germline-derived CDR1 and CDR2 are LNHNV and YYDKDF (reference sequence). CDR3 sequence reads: CATGARPDYEQYF. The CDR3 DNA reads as TGTGCCACCGGCGCTCGTCCAGACTACGAGCAGTACTTC.